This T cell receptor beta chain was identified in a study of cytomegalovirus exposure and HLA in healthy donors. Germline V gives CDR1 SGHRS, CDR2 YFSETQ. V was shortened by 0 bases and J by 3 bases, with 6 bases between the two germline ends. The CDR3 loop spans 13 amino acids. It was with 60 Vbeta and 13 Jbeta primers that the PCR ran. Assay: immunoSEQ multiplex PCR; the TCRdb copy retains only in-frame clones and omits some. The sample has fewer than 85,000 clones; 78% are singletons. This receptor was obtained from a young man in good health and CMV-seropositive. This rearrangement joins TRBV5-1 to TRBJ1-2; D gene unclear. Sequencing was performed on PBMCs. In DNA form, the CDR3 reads TGCGCCAGCAGCTTGGTAACAGACTATGGCTACACCTTC. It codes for CASSLVTDYGYTF.